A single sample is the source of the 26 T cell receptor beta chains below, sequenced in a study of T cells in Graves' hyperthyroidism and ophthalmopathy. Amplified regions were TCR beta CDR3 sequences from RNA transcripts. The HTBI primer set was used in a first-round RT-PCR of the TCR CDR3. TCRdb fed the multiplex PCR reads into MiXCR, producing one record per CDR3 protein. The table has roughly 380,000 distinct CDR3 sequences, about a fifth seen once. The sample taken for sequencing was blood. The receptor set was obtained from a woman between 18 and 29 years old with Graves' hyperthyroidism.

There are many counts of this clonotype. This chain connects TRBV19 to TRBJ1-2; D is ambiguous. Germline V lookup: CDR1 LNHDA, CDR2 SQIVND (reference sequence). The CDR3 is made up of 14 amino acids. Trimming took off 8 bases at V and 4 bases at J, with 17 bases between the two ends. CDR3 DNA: TGTGCCAGTGGACCCCCGGCGGACCCCTATGGCTACACCTTC. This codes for CASGPPADPYGYTF.

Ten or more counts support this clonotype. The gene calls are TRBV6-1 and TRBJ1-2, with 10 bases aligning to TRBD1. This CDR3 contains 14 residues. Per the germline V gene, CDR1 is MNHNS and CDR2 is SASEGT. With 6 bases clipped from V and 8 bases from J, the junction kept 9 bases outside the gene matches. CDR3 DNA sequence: TGTGCCAGCAGCTCCTGGACAGGGGGTTACGGCTACACCTTC. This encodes CASSSWTGGYGYTF.

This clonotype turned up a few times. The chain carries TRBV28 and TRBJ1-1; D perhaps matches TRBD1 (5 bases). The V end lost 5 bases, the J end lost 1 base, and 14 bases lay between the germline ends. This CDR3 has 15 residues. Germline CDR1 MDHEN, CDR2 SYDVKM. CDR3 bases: TGTGCCAGCAGTGTAACCGGGACCCAGAACACTGAAGCTTTCTTT. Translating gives CASSVTGTQNTEAFF.

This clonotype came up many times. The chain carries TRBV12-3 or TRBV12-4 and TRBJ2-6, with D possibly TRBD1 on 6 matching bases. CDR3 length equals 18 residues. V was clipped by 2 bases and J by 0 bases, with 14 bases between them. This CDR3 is CASSLSGVVFSGANVLTF. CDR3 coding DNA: TGTGCCAGCAGTTTATCAGGGGTGGTTTTCTCTGGGGCCAACGTCCTGACTTTC.

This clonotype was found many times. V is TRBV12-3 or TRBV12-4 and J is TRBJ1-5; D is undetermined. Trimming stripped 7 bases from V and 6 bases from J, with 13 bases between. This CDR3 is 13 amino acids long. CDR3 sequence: CASTAVGAQPQHF. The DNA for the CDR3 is TGTGCCAGCACCGCGGTAGGCGCTCAGCCCCAGCATTTT.

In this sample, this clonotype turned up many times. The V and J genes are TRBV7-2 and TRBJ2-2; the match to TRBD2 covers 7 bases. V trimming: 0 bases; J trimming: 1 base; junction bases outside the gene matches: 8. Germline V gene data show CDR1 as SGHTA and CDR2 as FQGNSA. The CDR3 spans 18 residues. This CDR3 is CASSLASGELLNTGELFF. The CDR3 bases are TGTGCCAGCAGCTTAGCCAGCGGGGAACTTTTGAACACCGGGGAGCTGTTTTTT.

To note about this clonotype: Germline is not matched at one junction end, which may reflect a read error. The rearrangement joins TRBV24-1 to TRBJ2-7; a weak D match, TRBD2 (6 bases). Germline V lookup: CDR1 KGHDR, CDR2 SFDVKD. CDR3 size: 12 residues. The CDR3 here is CATSAGSYDQYF. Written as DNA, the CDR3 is TGTGCCACCTCCGCGGGGTCCTACGATCAGTACTTC.

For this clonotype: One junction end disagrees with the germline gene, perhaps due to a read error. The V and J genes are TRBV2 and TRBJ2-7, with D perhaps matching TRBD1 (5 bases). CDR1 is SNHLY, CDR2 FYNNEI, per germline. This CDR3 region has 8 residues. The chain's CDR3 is CASRKDTF. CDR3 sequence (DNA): TGTGCCAGCCGCAAGGACACGTTC.

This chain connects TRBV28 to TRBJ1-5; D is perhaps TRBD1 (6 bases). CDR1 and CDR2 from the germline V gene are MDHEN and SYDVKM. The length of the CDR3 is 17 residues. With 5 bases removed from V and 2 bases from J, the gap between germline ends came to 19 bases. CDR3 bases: TGTGCCAGCAGTCCGAGTGGAGGGGGGCGCGGCAATCAGCCCCAGCATTTT. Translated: CASSPSGGGRGNQPQHF.

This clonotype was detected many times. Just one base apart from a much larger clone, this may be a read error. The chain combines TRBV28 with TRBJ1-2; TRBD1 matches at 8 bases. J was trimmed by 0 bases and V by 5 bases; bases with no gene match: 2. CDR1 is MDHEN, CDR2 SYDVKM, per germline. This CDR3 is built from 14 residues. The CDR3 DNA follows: TGTGCCAGCAGTCAGGACAGGGCTAACTATGGCTACACCTTC. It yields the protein CASSQDRANYGYTF.

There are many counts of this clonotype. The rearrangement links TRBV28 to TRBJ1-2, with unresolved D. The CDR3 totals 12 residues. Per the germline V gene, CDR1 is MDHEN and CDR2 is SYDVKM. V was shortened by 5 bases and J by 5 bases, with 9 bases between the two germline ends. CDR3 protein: CASSSSFYGYTF. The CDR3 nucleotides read TGTGCCAGCAGTAGTAGTTTTTATGGCTACACCTTC.

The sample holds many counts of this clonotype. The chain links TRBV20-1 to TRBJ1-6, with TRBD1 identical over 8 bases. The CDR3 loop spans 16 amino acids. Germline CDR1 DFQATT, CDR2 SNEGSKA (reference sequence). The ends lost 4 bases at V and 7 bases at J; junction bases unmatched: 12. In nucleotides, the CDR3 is TGCAGTGCTAAGCGTCGGGACAGGCCTTGGAATTCACCCCTCCACTTT. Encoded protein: CSAKRRDRPWNSPLHF.

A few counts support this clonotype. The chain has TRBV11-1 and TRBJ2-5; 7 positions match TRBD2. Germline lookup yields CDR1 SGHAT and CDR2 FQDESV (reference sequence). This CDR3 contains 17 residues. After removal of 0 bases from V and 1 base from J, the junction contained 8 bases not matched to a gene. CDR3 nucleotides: TGTGCCAGCAGCTTAGCGCGTGGCGGGGGTTCCCAAGAGACCCAGTACTTC. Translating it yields CASSLARGGGSQETQYF.

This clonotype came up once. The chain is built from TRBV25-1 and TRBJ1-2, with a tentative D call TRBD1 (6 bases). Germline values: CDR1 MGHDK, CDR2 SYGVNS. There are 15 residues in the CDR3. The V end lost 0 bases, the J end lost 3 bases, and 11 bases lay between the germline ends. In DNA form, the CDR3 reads TGTGCCAGCAGTGAATATGTTTCAGGGGACTATGGCTACACCTTC. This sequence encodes CASSEYVSGDYGYTF.

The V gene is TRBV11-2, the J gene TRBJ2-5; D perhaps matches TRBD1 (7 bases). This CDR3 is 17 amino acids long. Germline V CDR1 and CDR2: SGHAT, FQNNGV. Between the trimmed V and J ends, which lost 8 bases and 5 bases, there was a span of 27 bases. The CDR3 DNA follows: TGTGCCAGCCAAGTAGGTTTCAGGGGGAGGCGCCAGGAGACCCAGTACTTC. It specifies CASQVGFRGRRQETQYF.

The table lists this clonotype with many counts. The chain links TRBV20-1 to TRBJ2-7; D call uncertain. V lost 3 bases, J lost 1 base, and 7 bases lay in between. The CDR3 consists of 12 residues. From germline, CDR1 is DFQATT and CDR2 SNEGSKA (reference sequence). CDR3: CSASADSYEQYF. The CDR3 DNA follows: TGCAGTGCTAGTGCCGATTCCTACGAGCAGTACTTC.

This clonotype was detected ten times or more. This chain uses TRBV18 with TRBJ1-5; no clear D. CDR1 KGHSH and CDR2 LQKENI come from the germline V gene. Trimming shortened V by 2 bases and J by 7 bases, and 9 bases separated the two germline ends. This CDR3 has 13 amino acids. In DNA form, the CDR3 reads TGTGCCAGCTCACCAGAGTTGCGCCAGCCCCAGCATTTT. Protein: CASSPELRQPQHF. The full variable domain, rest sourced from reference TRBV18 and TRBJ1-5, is NAGVMQNPRHLVRRRGQEARLRCSPMKGHSHVYWYRQLPEEGLKFMVYLQKENIIDESGMPKERFSAEFPKEGPSILRIQQVVRGDSAAYFCASSPELRQPQHFGDGTRLSIL.

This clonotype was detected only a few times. In DNA form, the CDR3 reads TGTGCCAGCCACGTCTCAGGGACCTACGAGCAGTACTTC. Its translation is CASHVSGTYEQYF. The V gene is TRBV2, the J gene TRBJ2-7; perhaps TRBD1 as D (5 bases). This CDR3 has 13 amino acids. Germline V gene lookup returns CDR1 SNHLY and CDR2 FYNNEI. Trimming took off 8 bases at V and 2 bases at J, with 13 bases between the two ends.

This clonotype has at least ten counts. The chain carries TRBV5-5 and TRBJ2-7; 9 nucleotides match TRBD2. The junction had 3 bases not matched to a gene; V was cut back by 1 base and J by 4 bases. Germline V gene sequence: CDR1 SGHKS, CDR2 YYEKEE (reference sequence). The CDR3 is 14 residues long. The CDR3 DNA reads TGTGCCAGCAGCTTGAGTAGCGGGGGATACGAGCAGTACTTC. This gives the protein CASSLSSGGYEQYF.

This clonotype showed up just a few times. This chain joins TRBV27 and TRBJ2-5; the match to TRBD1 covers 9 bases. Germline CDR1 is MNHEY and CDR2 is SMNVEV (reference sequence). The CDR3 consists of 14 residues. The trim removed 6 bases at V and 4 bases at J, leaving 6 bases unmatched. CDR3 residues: CASRLDRGGETQYF. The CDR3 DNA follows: TGTGCCAGCAGACTCGACAGGGGGGGAGAGACCCAGTACTTC.

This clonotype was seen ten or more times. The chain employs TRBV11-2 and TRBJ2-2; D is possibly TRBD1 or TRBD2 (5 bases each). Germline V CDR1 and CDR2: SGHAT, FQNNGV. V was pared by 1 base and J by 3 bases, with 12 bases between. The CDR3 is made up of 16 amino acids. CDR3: CASSLVSGTYTGELFF. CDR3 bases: TGTGCCAGCAGCTTAGTCTCCGGGACGTACACCGGGGAGCTGTTTTTT.

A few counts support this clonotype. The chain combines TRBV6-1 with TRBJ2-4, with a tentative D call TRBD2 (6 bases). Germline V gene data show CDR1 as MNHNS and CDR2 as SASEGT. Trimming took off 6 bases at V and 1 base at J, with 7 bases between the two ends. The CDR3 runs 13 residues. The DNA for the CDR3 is TGTGCCAGCAGGGAGGGGGCCAAAAACATTCAGTACTTC. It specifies CASREGAKNIQYF.

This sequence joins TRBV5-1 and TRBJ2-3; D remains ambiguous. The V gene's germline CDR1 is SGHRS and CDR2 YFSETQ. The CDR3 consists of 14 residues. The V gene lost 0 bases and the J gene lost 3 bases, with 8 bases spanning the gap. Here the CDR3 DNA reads TGCGCCAGCAGCTTGGAGGTGGAAACAGATACGCAGTATTTT. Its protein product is CASSLEVETDTQYF.

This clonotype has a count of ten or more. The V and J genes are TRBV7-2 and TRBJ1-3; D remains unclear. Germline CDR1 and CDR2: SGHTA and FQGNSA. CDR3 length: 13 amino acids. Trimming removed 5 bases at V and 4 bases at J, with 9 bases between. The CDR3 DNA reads TGTGCCAGCAGCCCTACATTGGGAAACACCATATATTTT. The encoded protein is CASSPTLGNTIYF.

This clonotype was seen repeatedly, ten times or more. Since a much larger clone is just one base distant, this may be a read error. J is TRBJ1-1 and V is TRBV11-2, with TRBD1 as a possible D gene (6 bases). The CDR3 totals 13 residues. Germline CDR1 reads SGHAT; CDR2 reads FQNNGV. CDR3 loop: CVSSKGQGTEAFF. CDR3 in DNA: TGTGTCAGCAGCAAAGGCCAGGGGACTGAAGCTTTCTTT.

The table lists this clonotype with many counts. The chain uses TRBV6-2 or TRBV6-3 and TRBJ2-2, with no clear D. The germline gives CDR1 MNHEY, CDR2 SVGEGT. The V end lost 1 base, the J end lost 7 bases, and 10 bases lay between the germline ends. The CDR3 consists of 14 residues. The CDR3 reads CASSYLLDSGELFF. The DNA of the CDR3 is TGTGCCAGCAGTTACTTGCTAGATAGCGGGGAGCTGTTTTTT.